This T cell receptor beta chain was sequenced for a study of blood T cell repertoires in COVID-19. Study-level information: Acute and convalescent COVID-19 samples came from the United States, Italy and Spain. Sources were T cells, B-cell-depleted T cells, or PBMCs; the material itself was cDNA or gDNA.

Trimming removed 3 bases from V and 8 bases from J; junction bases left unmatched: 4. The CDR3 totals 15 residues. CDR1 KGHDR and CDR2 SFDVKD come from the germline V gene. Authors' data handling: Reference gene primer amplification gave nucleated cell count estimates. Assay: immunoSEQ multiplex PCR; the TCRdb copy retains only in-frame clones and omits some. The D gene and trimming were derived from the DNA, and the V and J assignments and clone size from that table. The table shows roughly 190,000 clones, with approximately 85% occurring only once. The chain is built from TRBV24-1 and TRBJ1-4, with TRBD1 identical over 11 bases. Source material: peripheral blood. The sequence came from a woman aged 55-69 years with acute or convalescent COVID-19. The CDR3 region has the DNA TGTGCCACCAGTGATCCGGGACAGGGGGTCGAAAAACTGTTTTTT. It is translated as CATSDPGQGVEKLFF.